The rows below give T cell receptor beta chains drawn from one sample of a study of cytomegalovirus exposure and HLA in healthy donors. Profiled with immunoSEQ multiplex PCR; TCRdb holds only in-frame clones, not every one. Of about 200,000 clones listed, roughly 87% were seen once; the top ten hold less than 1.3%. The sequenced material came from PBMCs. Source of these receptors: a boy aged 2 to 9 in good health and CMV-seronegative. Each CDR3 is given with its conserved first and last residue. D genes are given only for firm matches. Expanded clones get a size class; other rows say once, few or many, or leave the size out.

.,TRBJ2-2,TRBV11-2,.,TGTGCCAGCAGCTCCTCTGTAGCGATTGTCACCGGGGAGCTGTTTTTT,CASSSSVAIVTGELFF
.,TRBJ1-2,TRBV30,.,TGTGCCTGGTCCCATAGCTTGACTCGCCCTGGGGGCTACACCTTC,CAWSHSLTRPGGYTF
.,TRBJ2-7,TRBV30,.,TGTGCCTGGAGTGAGGTGGGGACATTTACTTTCTCCTACGAGCAGTACTTC,CAWSEVGTFTFSYEQYF
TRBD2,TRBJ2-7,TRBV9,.,TGTGCCAGCAGCGGCAGCGGGGGTTCTCCCTACGAGCAGTACTTC,CASSGSGGSPYEQYF
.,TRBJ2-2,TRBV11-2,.,TGTGCCAGCAGCTTAGATCTGAGAACCGGGGAGCTGTTTTTT,CASSLDLRTGELFF
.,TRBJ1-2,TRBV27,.,TGTGCCAGCAGTTTGACAGTAAACTATGGCTACACCTTC,CASSLTVNYGYTF
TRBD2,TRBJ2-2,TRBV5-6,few,TGTGCCAGCAGCTTACTCGCTAGCGGGAGTATCGGGGAGCTGTTTTTT,CASSLLASGSIGELFF
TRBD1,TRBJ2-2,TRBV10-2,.,TGCGCCAGCAGGAACAGGGGGCCCAGAGTTACGAACACCGGGGAGCTGTTTTTT,CASRNRGPRVTNTGELFF
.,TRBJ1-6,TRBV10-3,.,TGTGCCATCAGTCGACAGAGCTCCTATAATTCACCCCTCCACTTT,CAISRQSSYNSPLHF
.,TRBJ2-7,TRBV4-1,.,TGCGCCAGCAGCCCGTCTAGGACACCCTACGAGCAGTACTTC,CASSPSRTPYEQYF
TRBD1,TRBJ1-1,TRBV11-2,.,TGTGCCAGCAGCCTAAACACAGGGGCCCGGGTCAATTTGAACACTGAAGCTTTCTTT,CASSLNTGARVNLNTEAFF
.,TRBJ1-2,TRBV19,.,TGTGCCAGTAGTCGAGCCCAGGGAATGATGAGCTATGGCTACACCTTC,CASSRAQGMMSYGYTF
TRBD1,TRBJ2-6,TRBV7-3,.,TGTGCCAGCAGCTATATCGGGACAGCCAACTCTGGGGCCAACGTCCTGACTTTC,CASSYIGTANSGANVLTF
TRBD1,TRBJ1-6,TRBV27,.,TGTGCCAGCAGTTTTGGGACAGTCTCCTATAATTCACCCCTCCACTTT,CASSFGTVSYNSPLHF
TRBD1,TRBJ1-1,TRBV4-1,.,TGCGCCAGCAGCCACGGGGACAGGGGCTTCGCTGAAGCTTTCTTT,CASSHGDRGFAEAFF
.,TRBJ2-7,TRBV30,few,TGTGCCTGGAGCGGAGGGGCCCGACCCTACGAGCAGTACTTC,CAWSGGARPYEQYF